The sequence of this T cell receptor beta chain was determined in a study of beta chain features in type 1 diabetes. General study points: Type 1 diabetes patients showed fewer insertions and more deletions at VDJ junctions. Whether HLA type affects TCRB rearrangement stayed undetermined in the present work. The cDNA sequencing approach could over-represent high-TCR-expressing cells.

This clone was counted only a few times. Its antigen is unidentified. Germline V gives CDR1 SQVTM, CDR2 ANQGSEA. This CDR3 has 15 amino acids. V lost 0 bases to trimming and J lost 4 bases, with 15 bases between them. The whole isolated RNA underwent reverse transcription, so sequencing captured expressed TCRB transcripts. Naive, central memory and regulatory T cell samples yielded a few million reads on average. TCRdb's copy holds only in-frame clones and misses some; the assay was immunoSEQ multiplex PCR. The sample holds about 150,000 clones, roughly 11% seen once. This rearrangement joins TRBV29-1 to TRBJ2-5; D might be TRBD1 (7 bases). The origin of this receptor is a man aged 18 to 29 in good health. Sequencing was performed on central memory CD4+ T cells from blood. DNA of the CDR3: TGCAGCGTTGAAGATCCACTGCAGGGGGGAGAGACCCAGTACTTC. Translation: CSVEDPLQGGETQYF.